These 10 T cell receptor beta chains were sequenced from one sample in a study of shared clonotypes between healthy human individuals. Here immunoSEQ multiplex PCR was the method, and the copy in TCRdb shows in-frame clones only, minus some. The sample lists 2 million to 2.5 million clones; more than 85% were seen once. Sequences were obtained from naive CD4+ T cells from PBMCs. Subset given: CD45RA+ positively selected. Receptors were obtained from a man in his late teens or twenties in good health. Some clones in this sample may be carry-over from other donors' samples.

The CDR3 loop reads CATRTGAPYEQYF. CDR3 bases: TGTGCCACAAGGACGGGGGCCCCCTACGAGCAGTACTTC. The gene calls are TRBV28 and TRBJ2-7; tentatively, D is TRBD1 or TRBD2 (6 bases each). Looked up from germline, CDR1 is MDHEN and CDR2 is SYDVKM. V was cut by 10 bases and J by 2 bases, with 15 bases left in between. The CDR3 is 13 amino acids.

This chain joins TRBV15 and TRBJ2-3, with unresolved D. Germline CDR1 and CDR2: LNHNV and YYDKDF (reference sequence). CDR3 length: 15 amino acids. Trimming shortened V by 7 bases and J by 2 bases, and 16 bases separated the two germline ends. The CDR3 is CATKLGRSDTDTQYF. CDR3 nucleotide sequence: TGTGCCACCAAGCTTGGTAGGTCCGACACAGATACGCAGTATTTT.

A remark on this clone: Different DNA sequences within this sample yield the same CDR3. The chain recombines TRBV20-1 with TRBJ2-3; D uncertain. The CDR3 runs 11 residues. V was pared by 4 bases and J by 6 bases, with 8 bases between. Germline loops: CDR1 DFQATT, CDR2 SNEGSKA (reference sequence). CDR3 loop: CSATRVDTQYF. Written as DNA, the CDR3 is TGCAGTGCTACCCGAGTGGATACGCAGTATTTT.

The CDR3 loop reads CASRVGDYGYTF. The CDR3 DNA sequence: TGCGCCAGCAGGGTGGGGGACTATGGCTACACCTTC. The gene calls are TRBV5-1 and TRBJ1-2; maybe TRBD1 (5 bases). The CDR3 contains 12 residues. With 5 bases removed from V and 3 bases from J, the gap between germline ends came to 8 bases. The V gene's germline CDR1 is SGHRS and CDR2 YFSETQ.

This clone was recorded once. This chain uses TRBV19 with TRBJ2-1; 8 bases are a match to TRBD1. The trim removed 5 bases at V and 7 bases at J, leaving 10 bases unmatched. The CDR3 is 15 amino acids. Germline CDR1 is LNHDA and CDR2 is SQIVND (reference sequence). The CDR3 region is CASSLRTGRKNEQFF. The CDR3 nucleotides are TGTGCCAGTAGTCTCAGGACAGGGAGAAAAAATGAGCAGTTCTTC.

This sequence joins TRBV2 and TRBJ2-3, with 12 positions matching TRBD2. The CDR3 length is 18 residues. Germline V gives CDR1 SNHLY, CDR2 FYNNEI. Trimming at V came to 6 bases and at J to 6 bases, leaving 16 bases not matched to a gene. Written as DNA, the CDR3 is TGTGCCAGCAGGATCTTGGGGCTAGCGGGAGGGAAGGCGGATACGCAGTATTTT. Residues: CASRILGLAGGKADTQYF.

This clone was picked up one time. The chain employs TRBV15 and TRBJ1-2, with D unresolved. With 6 bases removed from V and 7 bases from J, the gap between germline ends came to 18 bases. This CDR3 spans 14 amino acids. The germline V gene has CDR1 LNHNV and CDR2 YYDKDF (reference sequence). CDR3 region: CATSPTGLGSGYTF. The CDR3 region has the DNA TGTGCCACCAGTCCGACGGGCCTGGGAAGTGGCTACACCTTC.

This clone has just a few counts. V is TRBV5-1 and J is TRBJ1-1; possible D gene TRBD1, 6 bases. The CDR3 is 14 amino acids. Germline CDR1 reads SGHRS; CDR2 reads YFSETQ. Trimming removed 4 bases at V and 4 bases at J, with 14 bases between. The CDR3 sequence: CASSADRSITEAFF. The CDR3 DNA is TGCGCCAGCAGCGCTGACAGGTCCATCACTGAAGCTTTCTTT.

This chain joins TRBV6-5 and TRBJ1-6, with 9 bases fitting TRBD1. The CDR3 is 15 residues long. V was pared by 0 bases and J by 10 bases, with 4 bases of the junction left unmatched. Germline CDR1 and CDR2: MNHEY and SVGAGI. The CDR3 nucleotides read TGTGCCAGCAGTTACTCCGGGACAGGGATATCACCCCTCCACTTT. Translation: CASSYSGTGISPLHF.

The chain uses TRBV7-2 and TRBJ1-5; D possibly corresponds to TRBD1 (5 bases). The V gene lost 4 bases and the J gene lost 3 bases, with 19 bases spanning the gap. The CDR3 has 17 amino acids. Per germline, CDR1 SGHTA and CDR2 FQGNSA. The CDR3, as DNA: TGTGCCAGCAGCTCCCCAGAGGGGAGCGGGCCCAATCAGCCCCAGCATTTT. It codes for CASSSPEGSGPNQPQHF.